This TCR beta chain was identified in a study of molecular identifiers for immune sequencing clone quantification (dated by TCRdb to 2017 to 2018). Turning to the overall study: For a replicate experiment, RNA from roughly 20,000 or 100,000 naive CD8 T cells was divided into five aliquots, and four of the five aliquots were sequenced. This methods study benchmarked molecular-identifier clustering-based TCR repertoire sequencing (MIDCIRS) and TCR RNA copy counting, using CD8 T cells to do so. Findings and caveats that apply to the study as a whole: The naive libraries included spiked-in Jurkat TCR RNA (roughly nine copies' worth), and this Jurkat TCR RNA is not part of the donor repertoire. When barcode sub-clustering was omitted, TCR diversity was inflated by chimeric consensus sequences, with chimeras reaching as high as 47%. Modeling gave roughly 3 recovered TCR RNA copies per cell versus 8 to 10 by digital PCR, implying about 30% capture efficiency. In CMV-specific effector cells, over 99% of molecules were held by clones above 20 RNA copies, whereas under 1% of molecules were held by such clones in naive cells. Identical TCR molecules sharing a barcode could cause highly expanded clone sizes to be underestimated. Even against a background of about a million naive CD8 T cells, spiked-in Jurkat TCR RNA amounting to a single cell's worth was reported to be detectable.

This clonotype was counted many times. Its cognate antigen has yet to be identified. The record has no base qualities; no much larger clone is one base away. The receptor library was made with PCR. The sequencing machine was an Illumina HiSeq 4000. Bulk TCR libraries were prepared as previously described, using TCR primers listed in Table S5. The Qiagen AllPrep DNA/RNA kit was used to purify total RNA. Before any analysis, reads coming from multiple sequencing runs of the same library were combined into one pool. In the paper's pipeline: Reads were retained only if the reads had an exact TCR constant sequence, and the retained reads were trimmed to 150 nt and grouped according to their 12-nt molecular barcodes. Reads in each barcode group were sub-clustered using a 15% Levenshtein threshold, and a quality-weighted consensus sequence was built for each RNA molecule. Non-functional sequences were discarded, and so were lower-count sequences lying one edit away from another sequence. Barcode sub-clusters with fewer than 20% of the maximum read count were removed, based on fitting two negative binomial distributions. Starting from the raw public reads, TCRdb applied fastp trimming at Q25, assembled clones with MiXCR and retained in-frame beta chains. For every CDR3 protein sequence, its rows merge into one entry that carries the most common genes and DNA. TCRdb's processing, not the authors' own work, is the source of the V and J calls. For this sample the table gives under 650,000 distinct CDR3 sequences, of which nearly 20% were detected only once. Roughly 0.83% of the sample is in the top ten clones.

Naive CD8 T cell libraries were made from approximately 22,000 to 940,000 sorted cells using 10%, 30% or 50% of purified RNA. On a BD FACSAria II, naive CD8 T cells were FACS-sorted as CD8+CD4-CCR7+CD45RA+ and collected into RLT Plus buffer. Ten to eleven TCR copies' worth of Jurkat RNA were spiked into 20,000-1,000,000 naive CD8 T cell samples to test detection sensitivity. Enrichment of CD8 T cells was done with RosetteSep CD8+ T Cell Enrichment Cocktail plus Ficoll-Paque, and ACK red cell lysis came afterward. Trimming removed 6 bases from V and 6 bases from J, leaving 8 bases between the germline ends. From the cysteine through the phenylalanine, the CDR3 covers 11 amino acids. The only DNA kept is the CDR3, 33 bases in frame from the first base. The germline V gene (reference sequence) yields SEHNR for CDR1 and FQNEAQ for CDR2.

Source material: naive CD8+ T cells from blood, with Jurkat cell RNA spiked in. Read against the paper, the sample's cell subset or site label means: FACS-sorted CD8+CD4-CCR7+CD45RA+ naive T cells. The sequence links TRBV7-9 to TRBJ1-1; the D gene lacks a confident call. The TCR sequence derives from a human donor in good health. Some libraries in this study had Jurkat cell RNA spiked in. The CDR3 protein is CASREGPEAFF. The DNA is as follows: TGTGCCAGCAGGGAGGGCCCTGAAGCTTTCTTT.